There are many counts of the clone carrying this TCR beta chain. Its specificity is unknown. The data originate from a study of Graves' ophthalmopathy and Graves' hyperthyroidism. Findings and limits, study-wide: At 60% to 71% sensitivity and approximately 74% specificity, the model predicted progression of the ophthalmopathy.

Researchers took RNA transcripts and amplified TCR beta CDR3 regions from them. HTBI-primed first-round RT-PCR preceded second-round multiplex PCR. From the multiplex PCR reads, TCRdb called clonotypes with MiXCR, one entry per CDR3 protein. Altogether about 380,000 distinct CDR3 sequences are present, just over 15% being singletons, with the ten largest covering 5.5% to 8%. Germline assignment: CDR1 SGHVS and CDR2 FNYEAQ. V was pared by 3 bases and J by 5 bases, with 10 bases of the junction left unmatched. The CDR3 sequence is 17 residues long. Stable hyperthyroidism denotes an absence of ophthalmopathy throughout 18 months of follow-up. Only newly diagnosed hyperthyroidism patients aged 18 to 65, with under 2 months' duration, were enrolled.

The genes are TRBV7-6 and TRBJ1-1; 12 positions agree with TRBD1. The sample consisted of peripheral blood. The source is a woman between 18 and 30 years old with stable Graves' hyperthyroidism. The DNA of the CDR3 is TGTGCCAGCAGCTTGGATGCCGGGACAGGGGGCTGGACTGAAGCTTTCTTT. This codes for CASSLDAGTGGWTEAFF.